Given below is one T cell receptor (beta chain) in context. The identical CDR3 is also encoded by other nucleotide sequences in the sample. The sample belongs to a study of blood T cell repertoires in COVID-19. The CDR3 is 16 amino acids. The V gene's germline CDR1 is SGHRS and CDR2 YFSETQ. With 2 bases removed from V and 0 bases from J, the gap between germline ends came to 9 bases. Sequencing used immunoSEQ multiplex PCR; TCRdb keeps in-frame clones, though not all of them. The table has 490,000 or so clones, 70% to 90% seen once; the top ten hold roughly 8%. The specimen sequenced was PBMCs or T cells enriched from blood (not recorded which). The clonotype originates from a woman between 55 and 75 years old who had recovered from COVID-19. The chain has TRBV5-1 and TRBJ1-6; D is unclear. This CDR3 reads CASSLTGSSYNSPLHF. In nucleotides, the CDR3 is TGCGCCAGCAGCTTAACCGGGAGCTCCTATAATTCACCCCTCCACTTT.